This entry is about one T cell receptor beta chain. Its target is unknown. The junction departs from the called germline gene at one end, perhaps through a read error. This specimen comes from a study of PD-1 blockade in classical Hodgkin lymphoma. Points from the study as a whole: Lower baseline TCR diversity was reported for newly diagnosed patients than for healthy donors.

The patients all showed relapse after autologous stem cell transplantation, while their brentuximab vedotin exposure varied. Reported best responses ranged across complete response, partial response or progressive disease. Assay: immunoSEQ multiplex PCR; the TCRdb copy retains only in-frame clones and omits some. The sample comprises under 95,000 clones, more than 85% of which are singletons, and over 6.5% rests with the top ten. Germline V gene lookup returns CDR1 MDHEN and CDR2 SYDVKM. This CDR3 contains 14 residues. This sequence was found in a human donor with classical Hodgkin lymphoma. The sequences come from peripheral blood mononuclear cells (PBMCs), collected at baseline. The gene calls are TRBV28 and TRBJ1-1; D is possibly TRBD1 (5 bases). CDR3 in DNA: TGTGCCAGCAGGAGGGGAGGGCTATACACTAAAGCTTTCTTT. Encoded protein: CASRRGGLYTKAFF.